A selection of T cell receptor beta chains follows, all from one sample in a study of human T cells and chemical hapten exposure. TCRdb processed the RACE reads anew with MiXCR; each CDR3 protein has one entry. Found here are approximately 370,000 distinct CDR3 sequences, around 5.5% of them singletons; the top ten hold over 7%. The sample was whole blood, taken in connection with sensitization to the hapten diphenylcyclopropenone (DPC). The receptor source for this set is a woman between 18 and 29 years old with alopecia areata. Some clones in this sample may be carry-over from other donors' samples. The CDR3 runs from the conserved cysteine through the conserved F or W. The order of the fields is J gene, V gene, D gene, clone size, CDR3 DNA, CDR3 protein. D genes are given only for firm matches. Size values are once, few and many counts, or a class for expanded clones, and some rows have none.

j_call: TRBJ1-3; v_call: TRBV29-1; d_call: -; clone_size: many; cdr3_nt: TGCAGCGTTGTGGGACACCTCTCTGGAAACACCATATATTTT; cdr3_aa: CSVVGHLSGNTIYF
j_call: TRBJ2-7; v_call: TRBV4-3; d_call: -; clone_size: many; cdr3_nt: TGCGCCAGCAGCCAAGAATTGACGGGCCAGTCCTACGAGCAGTACTTC; cdr3_aa: CASSQELTGQSYEQYF
j_call: TRBJ2-3; v_call: TRBV6-4; d_call: -; clone_size: -; cdr3_nt: TGTGCCAGCAGTGACATGGGACTTAGCACAGATACGCAGTATTTT; cdr3_aa: CASSDMGLSTDTQYF
j_call: TRBJ1-2; v_call: TRBV6-5; d_call: -; clone_size: few; cdr3_nt: TGTGCCAGCAGTTACGAGGTCGGATATGGCTACACCTTC; cdr3_aa: CASSYEVGYGYTF
j_call: TRBJ2-4; v_call: TRBV7-2; d_call: -; clone_size: many; cdr3_nt: TGTGCCAGCAGCTTAGAGGGTGAATGGGGCAAAAACATTCAGTACTTC; cdr3_aa: CASSLEGEWGKNIQYF
j_call: TRBJ2-2; v_call: TRBV6-6; d_call: TRBD1; clone_size: few; cdr3_nt: TGTGCCAGCAGTTACGGGACAGGGGGCACCGGCGGGGAGCTGTTTTTT; cdr3_aa: CASSYGTGGTGGELFF
j_call: TRBJ1-1; v_call: TRBV10-3; d_call: -; clone_size: few; cdr3_nt: TGTGCCATCAGTGGACTGTTGAACACTGAAGCTTTCTTT; cdr3_aa: CAISGLLNTEAFF
j_call: TRBJ1-2; v_call: TRBV5-4; d_call: TRBD1; clone_size: few; cdr3_nt: TGTGCCAGCAGCTCCGGACAGGAACCTAACTATGGCTACACCTTC; cdr3_aa: CASSSGQEPNYGYTF
j_call: TRBJ1-4; v_call: TRBV7-9; d_call: -; clone_size: few; cdr3_nt: TGTGCCAGCAGCTGGACGGGGCCCTCAGGGACTAATGAAAAACTGTTTTTT; cdr3_aa: CASSWTGPSGTNEKLFF
j_call: TRBJ2-5; v_call: TRBV4-1; d_call: TRBD1; clone_size: few; cdr3_nt: TGCGCCAGCAGCCAAGAACGGACAGGGACGTGGGAGACCCAGTACTTC; cdr3_aa: CASSQERTGTWETQYF
j_call: TRBJ2-6; v_call: TRBV6-1; d_call: -; clone_size: few; cdr3_nt: TGTGCCAGCAGTGAACCCTCAGCTGGGGCCAACGTCCTGACTTTC; cdr3_aa: CASSEPSAGANVLTF
j_call: TRBJ2-3; v_call: TRBV2; d_call: TRBD1; clone_size: -; cdr3_nt: TGTGCCAGCAGTGGCCAGGGGGCAGATACGCAGAATTTT; cdr3_aa: CASSGQGADTQNF
j_call: TRBJ2-2; v_call: TRBV2; d_call: -; clone_size: few; cdr3_nt: TGTGCCAGCGCAGGAGACACCGGGGAGCTGTTTTTT; cdr3_aa: CASAGDTGELFF
j_call: TRBJ1-2; v_call: TRBV10-3; d_call: -; clone_size: few; cdr3_nt: TGTGCCATCAGCTCGGGGGTCTCTAACTATGGCTACACCTTC; cdr3_aa: CAISSGVSNYGYTF
j_call: TRBJ2-3; v_call: TRBV20-1; d_call: TRBD2; clone_size: -; cdr3_nt: TGCAGTGCTACCAATCCGGGACTAGCGGCCGCCACAGATACGCAGTATTTT; cdr3_aa: CSATNPGLAAATDTQYF